This T cell receptor beta chain stems from a study of blood T cell repertoires in COVID-19. Study at large: Samples came from the United States, Italy and Spain, spanning acute and convalescent COVID-19. T cells, B-cell-depleted T cells, or PBMCs provided the cDNA or gDNA that served as material.

The CDR3 is 15 amino acids. The V gene end was trimmed by 1 base and the J gene end by 5 bases; junction bases not matched to a gene: 7. The germline V gene encodes CDR1 KGHSH and CDR2 LQKENI. Original processing notes: Reference gene primer amplification yielded estimated nucleated cell counts. The repertoire was sequenced with immunoSEQ multiplex PCR; TCRdb's copy has only in-frame clones and lacks some. Clone size and the V and J calls come from that table; the DNA yielded D and trimming. The sample has a few hundred thousand clones, roughly 86% seen once; the top ten hold more than 9%. The sequenced sample was peripheral blood. The V and J genes are TRBV18 and TRBJ1-1; 7 positions agree with TRBD1. This clonotype was obtained from a man older than 75 with acute or convalescent COVID-19. In DNA form, the CDR3 reads TGTGCCAGCTCACCACGACAGGGTGAAAGAACTGAAGCTTTCTTT. Its protein is CASSPRQGERTEAFF.